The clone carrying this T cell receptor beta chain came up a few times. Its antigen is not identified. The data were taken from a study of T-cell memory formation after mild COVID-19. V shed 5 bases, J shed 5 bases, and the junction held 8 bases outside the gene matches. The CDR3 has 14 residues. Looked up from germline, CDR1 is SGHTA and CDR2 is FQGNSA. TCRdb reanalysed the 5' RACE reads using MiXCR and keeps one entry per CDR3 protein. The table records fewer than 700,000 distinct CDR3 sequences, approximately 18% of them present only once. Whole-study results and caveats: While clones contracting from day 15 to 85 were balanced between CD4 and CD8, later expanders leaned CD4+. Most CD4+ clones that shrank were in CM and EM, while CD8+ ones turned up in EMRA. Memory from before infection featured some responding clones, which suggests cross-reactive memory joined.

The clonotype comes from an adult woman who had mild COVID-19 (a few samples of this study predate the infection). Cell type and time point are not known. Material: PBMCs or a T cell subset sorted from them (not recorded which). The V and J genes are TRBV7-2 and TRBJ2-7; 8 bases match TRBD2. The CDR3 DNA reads TGTGCCAGCAGCCCAGGACTAGCTAGAGACGAGCAGTACTTC. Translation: CASSPGLARDEQYF.